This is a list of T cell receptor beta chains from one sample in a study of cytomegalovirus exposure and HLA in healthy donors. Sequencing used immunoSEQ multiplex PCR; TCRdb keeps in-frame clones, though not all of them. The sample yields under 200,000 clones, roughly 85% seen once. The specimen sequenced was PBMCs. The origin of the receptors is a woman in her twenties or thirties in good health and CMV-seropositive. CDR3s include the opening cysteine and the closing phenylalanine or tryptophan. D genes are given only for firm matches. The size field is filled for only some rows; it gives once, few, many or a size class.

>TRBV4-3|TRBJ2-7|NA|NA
CASSQDSGHREQYF
TGCGCCAGCAGCCAAGATTCGGGACACAGGGAGCAGTACTTC
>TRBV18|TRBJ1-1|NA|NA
CASSPRVDFNTEAFF
TGTGCCAGCTCACCACGAGTTGACTTCAACACTGAAGCTTTCTTT
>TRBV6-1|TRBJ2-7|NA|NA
CASSPNSYEQYF
TGTGCCAGCAGTCCAAATTCCTACGAGCAGTACTTC
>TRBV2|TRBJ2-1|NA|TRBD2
CASSEISGSYNEQFF
TGTGCCAGCAGTGAAATTAGCGGGTCGTACAATGAGCAGTTCTTC
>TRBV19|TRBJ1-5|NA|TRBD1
CASTRTPRGQGGQPQHF
TGTGCCAGTACGCGTACGCCCCGAGGACAGGGGGGGCAGCCCCAGCATTTT
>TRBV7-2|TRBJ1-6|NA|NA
CASSLAFRTAYNSPLHF
TGTGCCAGCAGCTTAGCGTTTAGAACAGCCTATAATTCACCCCTCCACTTT
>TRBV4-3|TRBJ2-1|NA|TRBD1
CASSQGTGSYNEQFF
TGCGCCAGCAGCCAAGGGACAGGATCCTACAATGAGCAGTTCTTC
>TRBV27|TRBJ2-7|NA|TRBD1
CASSRDRGSSYEQYF
TGTGCCAGCAGTCGGGACAGGGGGAGCTCCTACGAGCAGTACTTC
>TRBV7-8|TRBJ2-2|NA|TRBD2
CASSLERSGGAAGELFF
TGTGCCAGCAGCTTAGAAAGGAGCGGGGGGGCGGCCGGGGAGCTGTTTTTT
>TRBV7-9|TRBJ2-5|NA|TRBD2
CASSPPGGGTQYF
TGTGCCAGCAGCCCCCCGGGGGGAGGGACCCAGTACTTC
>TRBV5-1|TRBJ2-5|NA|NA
CASSLEIEETQYF
TGCGCCAGCAGCTTGGAGATAGAAGAGACCCAGTACTTC
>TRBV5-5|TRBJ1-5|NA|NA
CASSFVTGIHQPQHF
TGTGCCAGCAGCTTCGTGACAGGTATTCACCAGCCCCAGCATTTT
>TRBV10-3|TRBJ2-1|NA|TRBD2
CAISGGLAGGPSYNEQFF
TGTGCCATCAGTGGGGGACTAGCGGGGGGACCCTCCTACAATGAGCAGTTCTTC
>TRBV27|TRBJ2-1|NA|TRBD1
CASRQQGVNEQFF
TGTGCCAGCAGACAACAGGGGGTCAATGAGCAGTTCTTC
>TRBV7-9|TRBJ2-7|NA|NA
CASSLTRYEQYF
TGTGCCAGCAGCTTAACGCGCTACGAGCAGTACTTC
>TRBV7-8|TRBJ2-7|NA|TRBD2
CASSLDPAGVLEQYF
TGTGCCAGCAGCTTAGATCCGGCGGGGGTATTGGAGCAGTACTTC
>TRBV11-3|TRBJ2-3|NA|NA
CASSLEGGPTDTQYF
TGTGCCAGCAGCTTAGAGGGGGGGCCGACAGATACGCAGTATTTT
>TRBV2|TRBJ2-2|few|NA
CASTQNTGELFF
TGTGCCAGCACCCAGAACACCGGGGAGCTGTTTTTT
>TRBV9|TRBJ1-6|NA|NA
CASSPLPDSFNSPLHF
TGTGCCAGCAGCCCCCTCCCGGACAGTTTCAATTCACCCCTCCACTTT
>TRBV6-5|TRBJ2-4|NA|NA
CASSYSGSAKNIQYF
TGTGCCAGCAGTTACTCTGGGAGCGCCAAAAACATTCAGTACTTC
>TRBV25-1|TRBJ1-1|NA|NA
CASSDTSMNTEAFF
TGTGCCAGCTCGGACACCTCGATGAACACTGAAGCTTTCTTT
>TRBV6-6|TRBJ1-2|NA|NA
CASSYSSGGIDGYTF
TGTGCCAGCAGTTACTCGAGTGGGGGGATAGACGGCTACACCTTC
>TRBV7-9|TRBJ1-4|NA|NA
CASSSWDTTNEKLFF
TGTGCCAGCAGCTCCTGGGACACAACTAATGAAAAACTGTTTTTT
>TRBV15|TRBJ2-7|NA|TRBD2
CATSTAGGGRGSGEQYF
TGTGCCACCAGCACCGCGGGGGGGGGCAGGGGGTCTGGCGAGCAGTACTTC
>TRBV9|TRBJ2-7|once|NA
CASSVDGSPSEQYF
TGTGCCAGCAGCGTAGATGGCTCCCCCAGCGAGCAGTACTTC
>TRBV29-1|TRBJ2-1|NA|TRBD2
CSVRLSSGTYNEQFF
TGCAGCGTTCGACTGTCTAGCGGGACCTACAATGAGCAGTTCTTC
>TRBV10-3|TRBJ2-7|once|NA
CAISESRGTRQYF
TGTGCCATCAGTGAGTCGAGGGGGACGAGGCAGTACTTC
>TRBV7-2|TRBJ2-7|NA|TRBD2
CASSPGLAGSEQYF
TGTGCCAGCAGCCCAGGACTAGCGGGAAGCGAGCAGTACTTC
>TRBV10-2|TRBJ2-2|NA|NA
CASSVFAGRENTGELFF
TGCGCCAGCAGTGTGTTTGCGGGGCGGGAAAACACCGGGGAGCTGTTTTTT
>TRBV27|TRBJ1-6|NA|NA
CASSRQDSPLHF
TGTGCCAGCAGTCGTCAGGATTCACCCCTCCACTTT
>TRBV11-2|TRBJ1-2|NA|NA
CASRSLTGWNYGYTF
TGTGCCAGCCGGAGTCTTACAGGGTGGAACTATGGCTACACCTTC
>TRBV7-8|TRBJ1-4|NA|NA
CASSLEGQGSEKLFF
TGTGCCAGCAGCTTAGAAGGCCAGGGAAGCGAAAAACTGTTTTTT
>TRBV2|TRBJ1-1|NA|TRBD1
CASRGDRDDTEAFF
TGTGCCAGCAGGGGGGACAGGGACGACACTGAAGCTTTCTTT
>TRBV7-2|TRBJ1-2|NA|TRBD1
CASSFTGGDDGYTF
TGTGCCAGCAGCTTTACAGGGGGCGACGATGGCTACACCTTC
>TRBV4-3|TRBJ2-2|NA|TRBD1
CASSQVPLQGADTGELFF
TGCGCCAGCAGCCAAGTACCCCTCCAGGGGGCGGACACCGGGGAGCTGTTTTTT
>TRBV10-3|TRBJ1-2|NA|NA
CAISEEGGYGYTF
TGTGCCATCAGTGAGGAAGGGGGCTATGGCTACACCTTC
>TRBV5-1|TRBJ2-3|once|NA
CASSLVPRGVADTQYF
TGCGCCAGCAGCTTGGTCCCCAGGGGGGTCGCAGATACGCAGTATTTT
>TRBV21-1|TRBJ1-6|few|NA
CASREDSPYNSPLHF
TGTGCCAGCAGGGAGGACAGTCCCTATAATTCACCCCTCCACTTT
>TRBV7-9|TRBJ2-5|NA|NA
CASSLGGGVWETQYF
TGTGCCAGCAGCTTAGGAGGGGGAGTTTGGGAGACCCAGTACTTC
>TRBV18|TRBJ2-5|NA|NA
CASSPSSGKETQYF
TGTGCCAGCTCACCATCATCGGGGAAGGAGACCCAGTACTTC
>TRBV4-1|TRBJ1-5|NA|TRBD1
CASSRTGQINQPQHF
TGCGCCAGCAGCCGGACAGGGCAAATCAATCAGCCCCAGCATTTT
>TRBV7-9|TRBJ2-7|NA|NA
CASSFRDTPYEQYF
TGTGCCAGCAGCTTCCGGGACACCCCCTACGAGCAGTACTTC
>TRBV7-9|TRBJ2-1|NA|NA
CASSLTGVRTTAGDEQFF
TGTGCCAGCAGCTTAACCGGCGTGAGGACGACGGCGGGCGATGAGCAGTTCTTC
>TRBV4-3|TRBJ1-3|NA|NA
CASSQDRGAGHGNTIYF
TGCGCCAGCAGCCAAGATAGGGGCGCAGGTCATGGAAACACCATATATTTT
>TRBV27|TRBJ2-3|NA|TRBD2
CASTSGGTDTQYF
TGTGCCAGCACTAGCGGTGGCACAGATACGCAGTATTTT
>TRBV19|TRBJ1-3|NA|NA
CASSIADISGNTIYF
TGTGCCAGTAGTATCGCCGACATCTCTGGAAACACCATATATTTT
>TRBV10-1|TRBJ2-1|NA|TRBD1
CASSGPGTGGTSSYNEQFF
TGCGCCAGCAGTGGTCCCGGGACAGGGGGAACCAGCTCCTACAATGAGCAGTTCTTC
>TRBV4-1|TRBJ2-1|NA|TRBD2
CASSHPILAVGLQFF
TGCGCCAGCAGCCACCCCATACTAGCGGTGGGATTGCAGTTCTTC
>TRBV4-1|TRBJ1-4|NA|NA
CASSRTGGPLAANEKLFF
TGCGCCAGCAGCCGGACCGGGGGGCCCCTTGCGGCTAATGAAAAACTGTTTTTT
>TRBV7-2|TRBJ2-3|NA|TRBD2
CASSLKPSGGAVGDTQYF
TGTGCCAGCAGCCTCAAACCTAGCGGGGGGGCGGTGGGAGATACGCAGTATTTT
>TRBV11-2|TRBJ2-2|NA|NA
CASSLSRSTGELFF
TGTGCCAGCAGCTTGTCGCGGTCCACCGGGGAGCTGTTTTTT
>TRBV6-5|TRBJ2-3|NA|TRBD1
CASSYQQGADTQYF
TGTGCCAGCAGTTACCAACAGGGGGCAGATACGCAGTATTTT
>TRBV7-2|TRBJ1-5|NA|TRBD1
CASSSRQGWQPQHF
TGTGCCAGCAGCTCCCGACAGGGATGGCAGCCCCAGCATTTT
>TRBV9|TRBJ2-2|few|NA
CASSVAEGYTGELFF
TGTGCCAGCAGCGTAGCCGAGGGCTACACCGGGGAGCTGTTTTTT
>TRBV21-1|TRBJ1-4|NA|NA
CASIPGTVFLCYRDRDEKLFF
NA
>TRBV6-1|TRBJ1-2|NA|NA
CASSVTGNYGYTF
TGTGCCAGCAGTGTAACAGGGAACTATGGCTACACCTTC
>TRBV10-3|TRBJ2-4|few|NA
CAISSDYIQYF
TGTGCCATCAGCTCAGATTACATTCAGTACTTC
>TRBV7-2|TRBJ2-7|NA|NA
CASSLEGGSSYEQYF
TGTGCCAGCAGCTTAGAAGGCGGTAGCTCCTACGAGCAGTACTTC
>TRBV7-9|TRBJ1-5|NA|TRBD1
CASSHGDRGYQPQHF
TGTGCCAGCAGCCACGGGGACAGGGGCTACCAGCCCCAGCATTTT